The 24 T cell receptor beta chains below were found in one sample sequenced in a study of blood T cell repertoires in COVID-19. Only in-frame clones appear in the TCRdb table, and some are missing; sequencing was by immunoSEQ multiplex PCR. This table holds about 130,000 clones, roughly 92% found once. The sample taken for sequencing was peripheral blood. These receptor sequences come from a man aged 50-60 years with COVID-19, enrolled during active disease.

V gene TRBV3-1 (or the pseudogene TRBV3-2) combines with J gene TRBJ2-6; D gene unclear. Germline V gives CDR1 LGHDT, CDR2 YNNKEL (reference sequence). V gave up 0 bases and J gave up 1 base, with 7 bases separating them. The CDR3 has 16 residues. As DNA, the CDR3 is TGTGCCAGCAGCCAAGAGAGACAATCTGGGGCCAACGTCCTGACTTTC. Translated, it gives CASSQERQSGANVLTF.

Written as DNA, the CDR3 is TGTGCCAGCAGCTTAGAAGTAGGACTTCAAGAGACCCAGTACTTC. Residues: CASSLEVGLQETQYF. The chain is built from TRBV7-2 and TRBJ2-5; D possibly corresponds to TRBD2 (5 bases). Per germline, CDR1 SGHTA and CDR2 FQGNSA. The CDR3 consists of 15 residues. Trimming removed 1 base from V and 2 bases from J, with 11 bases in between.

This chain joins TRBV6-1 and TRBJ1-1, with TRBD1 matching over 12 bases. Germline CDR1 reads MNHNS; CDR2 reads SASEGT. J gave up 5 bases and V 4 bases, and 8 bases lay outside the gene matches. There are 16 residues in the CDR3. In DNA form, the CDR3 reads TGTGCCAGCAGTGGGGGGACAGGGGGCGTTGGGACTGAAGCTTTCTTT. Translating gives CASSGGTGGVGTEAFF.

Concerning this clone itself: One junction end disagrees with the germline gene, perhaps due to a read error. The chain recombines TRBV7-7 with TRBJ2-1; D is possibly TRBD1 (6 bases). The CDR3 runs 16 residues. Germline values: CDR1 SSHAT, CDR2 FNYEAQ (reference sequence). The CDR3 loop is CASSLANGQLYNEQFF. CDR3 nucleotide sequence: TGTGCTAGCAGCTTAGCGAACGGACAGCTTTACAATGAGCAGTTCTTC.

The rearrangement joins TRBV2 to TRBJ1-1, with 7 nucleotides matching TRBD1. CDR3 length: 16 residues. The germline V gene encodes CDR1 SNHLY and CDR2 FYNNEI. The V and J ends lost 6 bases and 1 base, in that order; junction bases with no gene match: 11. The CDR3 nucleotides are TGTGCCAGCAGAACTTTTGGCGACAGGGCGAACACTGAAGCTTTCTTT. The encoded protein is CASRTFGDRANTEAFF.

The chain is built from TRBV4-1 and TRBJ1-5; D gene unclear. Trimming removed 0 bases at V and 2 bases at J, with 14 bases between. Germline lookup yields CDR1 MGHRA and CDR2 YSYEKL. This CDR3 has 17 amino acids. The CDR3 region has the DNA TGCGCCAGCAGCCAAGATGTCGAGAGTTCGGGCAATCAGCCCCAGCATTTT. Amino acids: CASSQDVESSGNQPQHF.

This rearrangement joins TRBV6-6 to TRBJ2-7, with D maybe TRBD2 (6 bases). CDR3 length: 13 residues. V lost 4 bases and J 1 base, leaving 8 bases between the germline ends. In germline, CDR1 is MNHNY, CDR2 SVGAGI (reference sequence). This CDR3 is CASSWDLSYEQYF. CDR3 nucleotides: TGTGCCAGCAGTTGGGACTTGTCCTACGAGCAGTACTTC.

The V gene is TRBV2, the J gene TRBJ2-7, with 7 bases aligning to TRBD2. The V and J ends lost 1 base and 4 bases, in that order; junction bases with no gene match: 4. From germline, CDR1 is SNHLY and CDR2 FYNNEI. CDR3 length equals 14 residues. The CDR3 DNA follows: TGTGCCAGCAGTGAAGGGAGGGGAGGGTACGAGCAGTACTTC. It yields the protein CASSEGRGGYEQYF. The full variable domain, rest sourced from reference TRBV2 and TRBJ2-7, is EPEVTQTPSHQVTQMGQEVILRCVPISNHLYFYWYRQILGQKVEFLVSFYNNEISEKSEIFDDQFSVERPDGSNFTLKIRSTKLEDSAMYFCASSEGRGGYEQYFGPGTRLTVT.

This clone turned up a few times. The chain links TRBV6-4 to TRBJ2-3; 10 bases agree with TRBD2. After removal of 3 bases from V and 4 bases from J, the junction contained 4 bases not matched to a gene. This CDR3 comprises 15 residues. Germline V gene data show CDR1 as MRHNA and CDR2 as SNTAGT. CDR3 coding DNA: TGTGCCAGCAGTGAAGCGGGAGGGCCCTCAGATACGCAGTATTTT. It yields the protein CASSEAGGPSDTQYF.

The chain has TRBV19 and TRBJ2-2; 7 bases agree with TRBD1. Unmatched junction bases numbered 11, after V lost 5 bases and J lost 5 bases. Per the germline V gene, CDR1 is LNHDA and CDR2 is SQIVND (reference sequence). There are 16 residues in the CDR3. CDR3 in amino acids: CASSFLTGKGTGELFF. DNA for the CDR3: TGTGCCAGTAGTTTCTTGACAGGGAAGGGTACCGGGGAGCTGTTTTTT.

This CDR3 is CASSLQGNQPQHF. CDR3 nucleotides: TGTGCCAGCAGTCTACAGGGTAATCAGCCCCAGCATTTT. The chain couples TRBV27 to TRBJ1-5; a weak D match, TRBD1 (6 bases). Germline CDR1 is MNHEY and CDR2 is SMNVEV (reference sequence). The CDR3 loop spans 13 amino acids. V was pared by 5 bases and J by 4 bases, with 9 bases between.

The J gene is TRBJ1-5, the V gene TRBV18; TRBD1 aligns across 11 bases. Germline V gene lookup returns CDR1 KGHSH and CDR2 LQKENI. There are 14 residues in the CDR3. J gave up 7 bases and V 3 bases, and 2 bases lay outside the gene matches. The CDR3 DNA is TGTGCCAGCTCACCGGGACAGGGGGGGCAGCCCCAGCATTTT. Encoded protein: CASSPGQGGQPQHF.

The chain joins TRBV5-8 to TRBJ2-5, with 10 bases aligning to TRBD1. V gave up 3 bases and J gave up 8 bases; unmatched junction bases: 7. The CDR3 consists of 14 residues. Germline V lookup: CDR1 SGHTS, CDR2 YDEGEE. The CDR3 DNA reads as TGTGCCAGCAGCTCGGAGGGACAGGGGTACACCCAGTACTTC. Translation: CASSSEGQGYTQYF.

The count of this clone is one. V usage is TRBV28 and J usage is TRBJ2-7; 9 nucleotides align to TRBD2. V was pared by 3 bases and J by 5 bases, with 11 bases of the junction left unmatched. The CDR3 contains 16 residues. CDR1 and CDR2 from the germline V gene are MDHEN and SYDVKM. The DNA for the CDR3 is TGTGCCAGCAGTTTTGCGCGGGAGGGGCTTAGGGACGAGCAGTACTTC. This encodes CASSFAREGLRDEQYF. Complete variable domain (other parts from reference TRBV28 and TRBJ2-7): DVKVTQSSRYLVKRTGEKVFLECVQDMDHENMFWYRQDPGLGLRLIYFSYDVKMKEKGDIPEGYSVSREKKERFSLILESASTNQTSMYLCASSFAREGLRDEQYFGPGTRLTVT.

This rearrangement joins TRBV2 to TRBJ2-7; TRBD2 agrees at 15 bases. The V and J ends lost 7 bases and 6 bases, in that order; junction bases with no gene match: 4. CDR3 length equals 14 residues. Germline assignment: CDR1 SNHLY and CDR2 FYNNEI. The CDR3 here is CASTQGLAGGEQYF. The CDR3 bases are TGTGCCAGCACTCAGGGACTAGCGGGAGGCGAGCAGTACTTC.

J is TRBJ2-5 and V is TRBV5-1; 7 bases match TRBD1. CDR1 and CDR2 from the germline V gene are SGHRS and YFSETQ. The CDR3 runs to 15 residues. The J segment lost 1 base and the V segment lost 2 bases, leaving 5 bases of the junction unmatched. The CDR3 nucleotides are TGCGCCAGCAGCTTTAATGACAGGGTCCAAGAGACCCAGTACTTC. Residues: CASSFNDRVQETQYF.

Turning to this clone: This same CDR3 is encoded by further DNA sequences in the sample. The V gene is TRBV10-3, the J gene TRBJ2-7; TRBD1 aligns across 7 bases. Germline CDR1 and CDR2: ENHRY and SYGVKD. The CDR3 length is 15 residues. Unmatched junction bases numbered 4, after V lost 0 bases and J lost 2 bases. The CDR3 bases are TGTGCCATCAGTGAGTCCGGGACAGCGACCTACGAGCAGTACTTC. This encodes CAISESGTATYEQYF.

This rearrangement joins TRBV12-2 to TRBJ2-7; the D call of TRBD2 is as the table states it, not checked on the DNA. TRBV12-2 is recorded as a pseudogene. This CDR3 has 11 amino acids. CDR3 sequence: CARERTYEQYV. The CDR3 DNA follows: TGTGCAAGGGAGAGAACCTACGAGCAGTACGTC.

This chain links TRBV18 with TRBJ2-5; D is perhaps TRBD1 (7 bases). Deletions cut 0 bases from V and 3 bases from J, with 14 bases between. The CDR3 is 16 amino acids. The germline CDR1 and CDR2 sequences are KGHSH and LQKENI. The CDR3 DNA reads TGTGCCAGCTCACCACCAGTTTCAGGGGGGAAAGAGACCCAGTACTTC. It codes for CASSPPVSGGKETQYF.

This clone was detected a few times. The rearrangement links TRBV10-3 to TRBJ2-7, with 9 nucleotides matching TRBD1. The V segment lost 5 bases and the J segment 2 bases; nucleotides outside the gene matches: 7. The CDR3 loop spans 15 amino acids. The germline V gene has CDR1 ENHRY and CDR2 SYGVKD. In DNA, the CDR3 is TGTGCCATCAGTCAAACCCGGGACAGGGCCTACGAGCAGTACTTC. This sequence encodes CAISQTRDRAYEQYF.

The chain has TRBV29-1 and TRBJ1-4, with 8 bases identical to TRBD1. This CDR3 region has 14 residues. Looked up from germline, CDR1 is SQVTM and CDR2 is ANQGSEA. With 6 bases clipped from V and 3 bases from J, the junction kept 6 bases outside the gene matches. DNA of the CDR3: TGCAGCGTAGCCGCGACAGGGGCTAATGAAAAACTGTTTTTT. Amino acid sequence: CSVAATGANEKLFF.

The CDR3 sequence is CASSLEIAGGADTQYF. The CDR3 DNA sequence: TGCGCCAGCAGCTTGGAAATAGCGGGGGGTGCAGATACGCAGTATTTT. This chain uses TRBV5-1 with TRBJ2-3, with TRBD2 identical over 10 bases. V lost 0 bases and J lost 4; bases outside the gene matches: 5. The CDR3 totals 16 residues. From germline, CDR1 is SGHRS and CDR2 YFSETQ.

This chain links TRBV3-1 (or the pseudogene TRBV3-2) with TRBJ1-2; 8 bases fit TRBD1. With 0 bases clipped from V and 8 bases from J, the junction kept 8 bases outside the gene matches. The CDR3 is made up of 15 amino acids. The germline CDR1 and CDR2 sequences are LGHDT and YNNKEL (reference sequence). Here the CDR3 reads CASSQDSQGARGYTF. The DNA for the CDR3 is TGTGCCAGCAGCCAAGATTCGCAGGGGGCGAGGGGCTACACCTTC.

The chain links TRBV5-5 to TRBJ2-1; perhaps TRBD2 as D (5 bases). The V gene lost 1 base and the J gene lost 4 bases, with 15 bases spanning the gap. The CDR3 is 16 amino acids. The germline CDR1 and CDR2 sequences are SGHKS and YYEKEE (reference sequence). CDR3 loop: CASSLFLRAGYNEQFF. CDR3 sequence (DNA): TGTGCCAGCAGCTTGTTCCTGAGGGCCGGTTACAATGAGCAGTTCTTC.